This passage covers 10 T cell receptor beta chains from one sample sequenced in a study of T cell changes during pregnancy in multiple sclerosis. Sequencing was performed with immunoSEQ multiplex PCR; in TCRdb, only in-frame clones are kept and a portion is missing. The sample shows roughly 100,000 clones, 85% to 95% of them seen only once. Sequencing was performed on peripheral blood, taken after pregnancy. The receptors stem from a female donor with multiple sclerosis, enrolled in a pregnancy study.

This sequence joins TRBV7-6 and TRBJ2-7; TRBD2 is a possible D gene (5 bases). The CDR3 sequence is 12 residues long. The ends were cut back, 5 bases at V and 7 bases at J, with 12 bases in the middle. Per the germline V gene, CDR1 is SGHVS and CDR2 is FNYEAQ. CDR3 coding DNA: TGTGCCAGCAGCCCTTATGCGGGTGAGCAGTACTTC. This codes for CASSPYAGEQYF. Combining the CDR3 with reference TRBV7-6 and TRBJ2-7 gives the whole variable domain GAGVSQSPRYKVTKRGQDVALRCDPISGHVSLYWYRQALGQGPEFLTYFNYEAQQDKSGLPNDRFSAERPEGSISTLTIQRTEQRDSAMYRCASSPYAGEQYFGPGTRLTVT.

CDR3 sequence: CASVYSYEQYF. The CDR3 DNA reads as TGTGCCAGCGTCTACTCCTACGAGCAGTACTTC. J is TRBJ2-7 and V is TRBV6-1; D gene unclear. This CDR3 comprises 11 residues. Trimming stripped 8 bases from V and 0 bases from J, with 5 bases between. The germline V gene has CDR1 MNHNS and CDR2 SASEGT.

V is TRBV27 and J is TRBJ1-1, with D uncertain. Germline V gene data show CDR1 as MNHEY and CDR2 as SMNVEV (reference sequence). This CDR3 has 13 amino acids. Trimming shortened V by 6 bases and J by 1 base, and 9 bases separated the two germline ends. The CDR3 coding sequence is TGTGCCAGCAGCTCATTGAGGAACACTGAAGCTTTCTTT. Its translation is CASSSLRNTEAFF.

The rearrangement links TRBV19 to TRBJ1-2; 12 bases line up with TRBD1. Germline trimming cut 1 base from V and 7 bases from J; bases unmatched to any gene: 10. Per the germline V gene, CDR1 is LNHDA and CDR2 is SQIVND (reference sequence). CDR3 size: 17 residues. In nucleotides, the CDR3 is TGTGCCAGTAGTATAGGGGGACAGGGGGCCGGAACGAGTGGCTACACCTTC. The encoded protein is CASSIGGQGAGTSGYTF.

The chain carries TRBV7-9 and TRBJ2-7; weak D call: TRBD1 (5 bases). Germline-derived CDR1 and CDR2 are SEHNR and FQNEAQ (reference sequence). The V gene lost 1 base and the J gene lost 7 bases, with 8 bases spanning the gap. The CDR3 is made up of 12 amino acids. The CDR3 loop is CASSLGQREQYF. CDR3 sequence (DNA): TGTGCCAGCAGCTTAGGACAGAGGGAGCAGTACTTC.

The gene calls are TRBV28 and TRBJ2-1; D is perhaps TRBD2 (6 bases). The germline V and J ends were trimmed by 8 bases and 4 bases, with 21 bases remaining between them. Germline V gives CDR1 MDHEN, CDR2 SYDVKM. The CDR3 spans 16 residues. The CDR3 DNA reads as TGTGCCAGCGTCCGCAGGAGGGGATATCAGTACAATGAGCAGTTCTTC. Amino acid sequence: CASVRRRGYQYNEQFF.

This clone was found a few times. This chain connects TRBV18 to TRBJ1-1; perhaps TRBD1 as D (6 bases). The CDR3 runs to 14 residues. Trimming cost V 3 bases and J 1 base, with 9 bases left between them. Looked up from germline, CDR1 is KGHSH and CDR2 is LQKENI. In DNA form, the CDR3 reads TGTGCCAGCTCACCCGCGACAGGGAACACTGAAGCTTTCTTT. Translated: CASSPATGNTEAFF.

CDR3 in amino acids: CASSLEDLLAGISNEQFF. The CDR3 DNA sequence: TGTGCCAGCAGCTTAGAGGACCTACTAGCGGGGATTAGCAATGAGCAGTTCTTC. V is TRBV7-6 and J is TRBJ2-1, with 10 bases aligning to TRBD2. Germline loops: CDR1 SGHVS, CDR2 FNYEAQ. The CDR3 is made up of 18 amino acids. The trim removed 1 base at V and 6 bases at J, leaving 12 bases unmatched. Full variable domain (outside the CDR3, taken from reference TRBV7-6 and TRBJ2-1): GAGVSQSPRYKVTKRGQDVALRCDPISGHVSLYWYRQALGQGPEFLTYFNYEAQQDKSGLPNDRFSAERPEGSISTLTIQRTEQRDSAMYRCASSLEDLLAGISNEQFFGPGTRLTVL.

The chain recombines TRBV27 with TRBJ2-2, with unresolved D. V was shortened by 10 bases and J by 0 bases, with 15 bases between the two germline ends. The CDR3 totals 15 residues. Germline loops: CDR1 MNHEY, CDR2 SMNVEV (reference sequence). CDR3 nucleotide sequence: TGTGCCACCTCATTAGACACCCCGAACACCGGGGAGCTGTTTTTT. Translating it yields CATSLDTPNTGELFF.

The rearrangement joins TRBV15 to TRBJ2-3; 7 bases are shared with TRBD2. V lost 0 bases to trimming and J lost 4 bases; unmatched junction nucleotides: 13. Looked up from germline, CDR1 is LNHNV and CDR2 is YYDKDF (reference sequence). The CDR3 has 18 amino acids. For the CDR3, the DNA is TGTGCCACCAGCAGAGATATTCCAGCCTGGGGAGGGTCAGATACGCAGTATTTT. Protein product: CATSRDIPAWGGSDTQYF.